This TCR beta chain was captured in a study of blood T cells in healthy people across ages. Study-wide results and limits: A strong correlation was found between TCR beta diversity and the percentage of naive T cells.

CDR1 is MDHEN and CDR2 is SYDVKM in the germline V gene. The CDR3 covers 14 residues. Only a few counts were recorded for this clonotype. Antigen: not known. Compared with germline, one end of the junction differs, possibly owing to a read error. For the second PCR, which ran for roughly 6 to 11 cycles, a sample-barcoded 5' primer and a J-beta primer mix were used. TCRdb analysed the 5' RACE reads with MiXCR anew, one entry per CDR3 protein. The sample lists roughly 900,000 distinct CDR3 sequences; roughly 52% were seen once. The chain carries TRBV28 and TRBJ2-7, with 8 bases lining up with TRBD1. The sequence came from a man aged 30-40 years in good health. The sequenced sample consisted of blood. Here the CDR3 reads CASSFGTGRYEQYF. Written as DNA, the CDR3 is TGCGCCAGCAGCTTCGGGACAGGTCGCTACGAGCAGTACTTC.